A single sample is the source of the 8 T cell receptor beta chains below, sequenced in a study of cytomegalovirus exposure and HLA in healthy donors. Amplification used 60 Vbeta primers and 13 Jbeta primers. Measured with immunoSEQ multiplex PCR; TCRdb has only the in-frame clones, and not every one. The table shows about 190,000 clones, with less than 90% occurring only once. Input material: PBMCs. The receptors were sampled from a boy younger than 18 in good health and CMV-seronegative.

The table lists this clone with a few counts. The genes are TRBV7-8 and TRBJ1-5; 8 bases line up with TRBD1. CDR1 and CDR2 from the germline V gene are SGHVS and FQNEAQ. The J segment lost 1 base and the V segment lost 4 bases, leaving 6 bases of the junction unmatched. CDR3 length equals 16 residues. This CDR3 reads CASSSLTGASNQPQHF. The CDR3 nucleotides are TGTGCCAGCAGCTCACTGACAGGGGCGAGCAATCAGCCCCAGCATTTT. The whole variable domain, remainder taken from reference TRBV7-8 and TRBJ1-5, is GAGVSQSPRYKVAKRGQDVALRCDPISGHVSLFWYQQALGQGPEFLTYFQNEAQLDKSGLPSDRFFAERPEGSVSTLKIQRTQQEDSAVYLCASSSLTGASNQPQHFGDGTRLSIL.

This clone was detected only a few times. The J gene is TRBJ1-1, the V gene TRBV4-1; 8 bases are a match to TRBD1. The CDR3 spans 15 residues. J gave up 2 bases and V 6 bases, and 8 bases lay outside the gene matches. The germline gives CDR1 MGHRA, CDR2 YSYEKL. CDR3 in amino acids: CASSRVDRANTEAFF. The DNA of the CDR3 is TGCGCCAGCAGTCGCGTGGACAGGGCCAACACTGAAGCTTTCTTT.

This clone has just one count. The chain couples TRBV6-6 to TRBJ2-1; D unclear. The CDR3 runs 15 residues. The germline V gene encodes CDR1 MNHNY and CDR2 SVGAGI (reference sequence). V was pared by 2 bases and J by 4 bases, with 12 bases between. The chain's CDR3 is CASSYERSGYNEQFF. In nucleotides, the CDR3 is TGTGCCAGCAGTTACGAGAGGTCCGGATACAATGAGCAGTTCTTC.

The CDR3 coding sequence is TGCAGCGTTAGTTGGGGCACGATATACGAGCAGTACTTC. This gives the protein CSVSWGTIYEQYF. The rearrangement uses TRBV29-1 and TRBJ2-7, with D possibly matching TRBD1 (5 bases). This CDR3 has 13 residues. Germline CDR1 and CDR2: SQVTM and ANQGSEA. The ends were cut back, 5 bases at V and 4 bases at J, with 15 bases in the middle.

The V and J genes are TRBV25-1 and TRBJ2-5; 7 bases align to TRBD2. This CDR3 has 14 residues. With V trimmed by 3 bases and J by 4 bases, 5 bases remained unmatched. Germline lookup yields CDR1 MGHDK and CDR2 SYGVNS. The CDR3 here is CASSDEREAETQYF. CDR3 DNA: TGTGCCAGCAGTGACGAGCGGGAAGCAGAGACCCAGTACTTC.

This chain uses TRBV6-5 with TRBJ1-3; 7 bases agree with TRBD1. V gave up 0 bases and J gave up 0 bases; unmatched junction bases: 2. The CDR3 has 16 residues. CDR1 and CDR2 (germline): MNHEY, SVGAGI. The CDR3 DNA sequence: TGTGCCAGCAGTTACTCGGGGGACAGCTCTGGAAACACCATATATTTT. It is translated as CASSYSGDSSGNTIYF.

The chain joins TRBV6-5 to TRBJ2-1, with D possibly matching TRBD1 (6 bases). This CDR3 is built from 12 residues. The germline V gene encodes CDR1 MNHEY and CDR2 SVGAGI. V was shortened by 6 bases and J by 8 bases, with 11 bases between the two germline ends. CDR3 loop: CASSSQGYEQFF. In DNA, the CDR3 is TGTGCCAGCAGCTCACAGGGTTATGAGCAGTTCTTC.

The CDR3 spells CASSETTGSYYGYTF. The CDR3 DNA sequence: TGTGCCAGCAGTGAGACGACAGGGAGCTACTATGGCTACACCTTC. The chain carries TRBV2 and TRBJ1-2, with 7 bases identical to TRBD1. J was trimmed by 3 bases and V by 3 bases; bases with no gene match: 7. From germline, CDR1 is SNHLY and CDR2 FYNNEI. This CDR3 has 15 residues.